What follows are 26 T cell receptor beta chains derived from one specimen sequenced in a study of blood T cell repertoires in COVID-19 (dated by TCRdb to the early 2020s). The library relied on the immunoSEQ multiplex PCR assay. TCRdb carries this immuneACCESS record with in-frame sequences only. Its versions omit some clonotypes, under half of them owing to an unresolved V gene in the studies checked, with the rest unexplained. The sample yields 200,000 to 250,000 clones; 70% to 90% were counted once. Approximately 11% of the sample lies in the top ten. Specimen: PBMCs or T cells enriched from blood (not recorded which). These TCRs come from a man aged 30 to 45 who had recovered from COVID-19.

With respect to this clone: The sample has other DNA sequences that encode this CDR3 too. The chain couples TRBV28 to TRBJ2-7; D gene unclear. CDR1 and CDR2 from the germline V gene are MDHEN and SYDVKM. This CDR3 has 12 amino acids. Trimming took 2 bases from V and 3 from J, leaving 5 bases between them. The CDR3 coding sequence is TGTGCCAGCAGTTTACCGGGCTACGAGCAGTACTTC. This translates into CASSLPGYEQYF.

V and J are TRBV5-1 and TRBJ2-1; D is unresolved. Germline V gene lookup returns CDR1 SGHRS and CDR2 YFSETQ. CDR3 length: 11 amino acids. Trimming left V 6 bases short and J 12 bases short, with 13 bases between. CDR3 amino acids: CASTTLERQFF. In DNA, the CDR3 is TGCGCCAGCACAACGTTGGAGAGGCAGTTCTTC.

The chain joins TRBV11-3 to TRBJ2-1; weak D call: TRBD2 (5 bases). Trimming removed 5 bases at V and 0 bases at J, with 8 bases between. Germline V gene data show CDR1 as SGHNT and CDR2 as YENEEA. The CDR3 covers 14 residues. CDR3 sequence: CASSGSSSYNEQFF. CDR3 in DNA: TGTGCCAGCAGCGGGAGCAGCTCCTACAATGAGCAGTTCTTC.

The chain is built from TRBV6-4 and TRBJ2-7; tentatively, D is TRBD1 (6 bases). Per germline, CDR1 MRHNA and CDR2 SNTAGT. V was shortened by 0 bases and J by 2 bases, with 17 bases between the two germline ends. The CDR3 loop spans 17 amino acids. In DNA form, the CDR3 reads TGTGCCAGCAGTGACTCAAGCCTGGGGGACAACACCTACGAGCAGTACTTC. This codes for CASSDSSLGDNTYEQYF.

This sequence joins TRBV7-9 and TRBJ2-3; 8 bases are shared with TRBD2. The CDR3 totals 16 residues. Germline CDR1 reads SEHNR; CDR2 reads FQNEAQ (reference sequence). V was clipped by 3 bases and J by 7 bases; unmatched bases: 12. The DNA of the CDR3 is TGTGCCAGCAGCTTTTCGGGGTCGGGGGGGCTAAATACGCAGTATTTT. Translation gives CASSFSGSGGLNTQYF.

The chain has TRBV7-9 and TRBJ1-2; D not certain. V lost 4 bases and J 5 bases, leaving 17 bases between the germline ends. Germline loops: CDR1 SEHNR, CDR2 FQNEAQ (reference sequence). The CDR3 consists of 15 residues. The chain's CDR3 is CASSSTGQEGYGYTF. The CDR3 DNA sequence: TGTGCCAGCAGCTCTACCGGGCAGGAGGGTTATGGCTACACCTTC.

This clone has just a few counts. The gene calls are TRBV30 and TRBJ1-5; 7 nucleotides match TRBD1. There are 16 residues in the CDR3. Trimming removed 0 bases from V and 0 bases from J; junction bases left unmatched: 5. Germline CDR1 and CDR2: GTSNPN and SVGIG (reference sequence). CDR3: CAWSVRGRYSNQPQHF. CDR3 DNA sequence: TGTGCCTGGAGTGTAAGGGGGCGTTATAGCAATCAGCCCCAGCATTTT.

The V gene is TRBV29-1, the J gene TRBJ1-1; 7 nucleotides agree with TRBD1. This CDR3 comprises 12 residues. The V segment lost 1 base and the J segment 14 bases; nucleotides outside the gene matches: 10. Germline V lookup: CDR1 SQVTM, CDR2 ANQGSEA. CDR3 DNA sequence: TGCAGCGTTGAAGGACAGGGCGGTGAGGCCTTCTTT. It specifies CSVEGQGGEAFF.

In its sample, this clone was seen a few times. This sequence joins TRBV5-1 and TRBJ2-7; 8 bases fit TRBD2. J was trimmed by 4 bases and V by 0 bases; bases with no gene match: 6. The CDR3 is made up of 15 amino acids. The V gene's germline CDR1 is SGHRS and CDR2 YFSETQ. The CDR3 bases are TGCGCCAGCAGCTTGGCCGCGGGAGGTTCGTACGAGCAGTACTTC. The encoded protein is CASSLAAGGSYEQYF.

This chain connects TRBV27 to TRBJ1-2; D unclear. Germline-derived CDR1 and CDR2 are MNHEY and SMNVEV (reference sequence). Trimming took off 2 bases at V and 8 bases at J, with 12 bases between the two ends. The CDR3 covers 13 residues. The CDR3 DNA reads TGTGCCAGCAGTTTAGGCGGAGCCAGCGGCTACACCTTC. Translating gives CASSLGGASGYTF.

The chain is built from TRBV6-5 and TRBJ1-3; D possibly corresponds to TRBD1 (6 bases). The length of the CDR3 is 14 residues. The ends were cut back, 5 bases at V and 3 bases at J, with 11 bases in the middle. The germline CDR1 and CDR2 sequences are MNHEY and SVGAGI. CDR3 sequence (DNA): TGTGCCAGCAGTAAACAGGGTTATGGAAACACCATATATTTT. Translating it yields CASSKQGYGNTIYF.

This clone has just a few counts. The chain carries TRBV29-1 and TRBJ1-6; 7 positions match TRBD1. The V gene's germline CDR1 is SQVTM and CDR2 ANQGSEA. The CDR3 has 12 residues. Trimming took 6 bases from V and 7 from J; bases not matched to a gene: 3. CDR3 loop: CSVGTENSPLHF. DNA for the CDR3: TGCAGCGTGGGGACAGAAAATTCACCCCTCCACTTT.

V and J are TRBV19 and TRBJ1-4; D might be TRBD1 (6 bases). V gave up 6 bases and J gave up 7 bases, with 15 bases separating them. Per the germline V gene, CDR1 is LNHDA and CDR2 is SQIVND (reference sequence). The CDR3 loop spans 14 amino acids. The CDR3 bases are TGTGCCAGTAGGGGCACGGGACAATCTGAAAAACTGTTTTTT. Amino acid sequence: CASRGTGQSEKLFF.

This chain links TRBV11-2 with TRBJ2-1; D is perhaps TRBD2 (5 bases). V lost 3 bases, J lost 6 bases, and 15 bases lay in between. The CDR3 runs 15 residues. Germline values: CDR1 SGHAT, CDR2 FQNNGV. The CDR3 region is CASSFGGPGINEQFF. The CDR3 coding sequence is TGTGCCAGCAGCTTTGGCGGGCCGGGGATCAATGAGCAGTTCTTC.

V gene TRBV4-1 combines with J gene TRBJ2-7; D possibly corresponds to TRBD1 (5 bases). This CDR3 spans 14 amino acids. The germline V and J ends were trimmed by 1 base and 9 bases, with 16 bases remaining between them. CDR1 is MGHRA, CDR2 YSYEKL, per germline. CDR3 amino acids: CASSQVTGDRVQYF. Written as DNA, the CDR3 is TGCGCCAGCAGCCAAGTAACAGGCGATCGGGTGCAGTACTTC.

V is TRBV7-9 and J is TRBJ2-1, with D possibly being TRBD2 (5 bases). V was pared by 2 bases and J by 8 bases, with 19 bases between. Germline-derived CDR1 and CDR2 are SEHNR and FQNEAQ (reference sequence). This CDR3 has 16 residues. The CDR3 protein is CASSLSGVPTNHEQFF. CDR3 in DNA: TGTGCCAGCAGCTTATCCGGGGTCCCCACCAACCATGAGCAGTTCTTC.

This clone was recorded only once. The V call is TRBV7-2, the J call TRBJ2-3, with TRBD2 as a possible D gene (5 bases). Trimming took 5 bases from V and 2 from J, leaving 14 bases between them. In germline, CDR1 is SGHTA, CDR2 FQGNSA. The CDR3 sequence is 15 residues long. The DNA of the CDR3 is TGTGCCAGCAGCCCCTCCGGGGTTCACACAGATACGCAGTATTTT. Encoded protein: CASSPSGVHTDTQYF.

This clone came up once. The CDR3 coding sequence is TGTGCCACCAGCAAAGGGGGAGTGGGCACCGGGGAGCTGTTTTTT. Its translation is CATSKGGVGTGELFF. The V call is TRBV15, the J call TRBJ2-2, with a tentative D call TRBD1 (6 bases). This CDR3 region has 15 residues. V was cut by 4 bases and J by 4 bases, with 13 bases left in between. Per germline, CDR1 LNHNV and CDR2 YYDKDF (reference sequence). Together with reference TRBV15 and TRBJ2-2, the CDR3 gives the full variable domain: DAMVIQNPRYQVTQFGKPVTLSCSQTLNHNVMYWYQQKSSQAPKLLFHYYDKDFNNEADTPDNFQSRRPNTSFCFLDIRSPGLGDTAMYLCATSKGGVGTGELFFGEGSRLTVL.

In its sample, this clone ranks as medium-sized. The V and J genes are TRBV3-1 (or the pseudogene TRBV3-2) and TRBJ1-1, with D unresolved. V lost 0 bases, J lost 7 bases, and 9 bases lay in between. This CDR3 comprises 13 residues. Germline CDR1 LGHDT, CDR2 YNNKEL (reference sequence). This CDR3 is CASSQDPSFEAFF. The CDR3 DNA reads as TGTGCCAGCAGCCAAGATCCGAGTTTTGAAGCTTTCTTT.

The chain recombines TRBV10-1 with TRBJ1-2; TRBD1 agrees at 9 bases. Germline V gene data show CDR1 as WNHNN and CDR2 as SYGVQD (reference sequence). V lost 6 bases, J lost 5 bases, and 4 bases stayed unmatched. This CDR3 has 13 residues. The CDR3 DNA sequence: TGCGCCAGCAGCCTCGGGACAGGGTATGGCTACACCTTC. Residues: CASSLGTGYGYTF.

J is TRBJ2-4 and V is TRBV19; a weak D match, TRBD2 (6 bases). Germline loops: CDR1 LNHDA, CDR2 SQIVND (reference sequence). The CDR3 is 14 amino acids. With 7 bases removed from V and 7 bases from J, the gap between germline ends came to 17 bases. CDR3 loop: CASTTGGLGNIQYF. The CDR3 bases are TGTGCCAGTACAACAGGAGGGCTGGGGAACATTCAGTACTTC.

The chain has TRBV3-1 (or the pseudogene TRBV3-2) and TRBJ1-1; a possible D gene is TRBD1 (6 bases). Germline V gene data show CDR1 as LGHDT and CDR2 as YNNKEL (reference sequence). The CDR3 covers 13 residues. V was clipped by 0 bases and J by 8 bases, with 10 bases between them. The CDR3 spells CASSQDGTLEAFF. CDR3 DNA sequence: TGTGCCAGCAGCCAAGATGGGACACTCGAAGCTTTCTTT.

V and J are TRBV11-2 and TRBJ1-3; D call uncertain. With 3 bases removed from V and 0 bases from J, the gap between germline ends came to 3 bases. The V gene's germline CDR1 is SGHAT and CDR2 FQNNGV. This CDR3 contains 13 residues. The CDR3 DNA reads as TGTGCCAGCAGCTTCCGCTCTGGAAACACCATATATTTT. This codes for CASSFRSGNTIYF.

The CDR3 coding sequence is TGTGCCAGCAGCCAAGCAGACAGAGGCAATGAGCAGTTCTTC. This gives the protein CASSQADRGNEQFF. V is TRBV3-1 (or the pseudogene TRBV3-2) and J is TRBJ2-1; a weak D match, TRBD1 (5 bases). Germline values: CDR1 LGHDT, CDR2 YNNKEL (reference sequence). V gave up 1 base and J gave up 6 bases, with 10 bases separating them. The CDR3 is 14 amino acids.

The chain employs TRBV9 and TRBJ1-3, with TRBD1 matching over 10 bases. Germline CDR1 reads SGDLS; CDR2 reads YYNGEE. Losses at the gene ends were 0 bases for V and 0 bases for J; bases not matched to a gene: 12. The CDR3 sequence is 20 residues long. The CDR3 DNA follows: TGTGCCAGCAGCGTAGGGGACAGGGGAATTGGGGCGGCCTCTGGAAACACCATATATTTT. It codes for CASSVGDRGIGAASGNTIYF.

The chain carries TRBV11-2 and TRBJ2-3; the D gene is possibly TRBD2 (6 bases). CDR3 length: 19 amino acids. With 5 bases removed from V and 2 bases from J, the gap between germline ends came to 26 bases. Per germline, CDR1 SGHAT and CDR2 FQNNGV. The CDR3 reads CASSPKWGSGGVLTDTQYF. For the CDR3, the DNA is TGTGCCAGCAGCCCCAAGTGGGGTTCTGGCGGGGTTCTCACAGATACGCAGTATTTT.